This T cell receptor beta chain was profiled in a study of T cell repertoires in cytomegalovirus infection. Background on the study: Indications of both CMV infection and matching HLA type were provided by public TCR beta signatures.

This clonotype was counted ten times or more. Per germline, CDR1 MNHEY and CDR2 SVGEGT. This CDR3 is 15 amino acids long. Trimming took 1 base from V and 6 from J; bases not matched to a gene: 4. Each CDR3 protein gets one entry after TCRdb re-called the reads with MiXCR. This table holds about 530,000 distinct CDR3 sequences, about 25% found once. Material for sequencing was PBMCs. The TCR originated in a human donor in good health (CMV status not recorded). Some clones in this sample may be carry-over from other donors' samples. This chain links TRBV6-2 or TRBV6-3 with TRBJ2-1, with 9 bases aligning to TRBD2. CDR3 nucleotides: TGTGCCAGCAGTTACTTAGGCGGGAGGGCCAATGAGCAGTTCTTC. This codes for CASSYLGGRANEQFF.